The 9 T cell receptor beta chains reported below all come from one sample, sequenced in a study of shared clonotypes between healthy human individuals. Naive CD8 cells lacked CD45RO, underwent positive selection for CCR7 and left out terminally differentiated effector memory CD45RA+ cells. Libraries were prepared by immunoSEQ multiplex PCR; TCRdb keeps only in-frame clonotypes and omits some of them. The sample shows about 1.9 million clones, just over 90% of them seen only once. The sample comprised naive CD8+ T cells from PBMCs. The receptors derive from a man between 18 and 35 years old in good health. Some clones in this sample may be carry-over from other donors' samples.

This clone has just one count. The chain combines TRBV11-2 with TRBJ2-1; D might be TRBD1 (5 bases). The CDR3 runs 17 residues. The ends were cut back, 3 bases at V and 3 bases at J, with 18 bases in the middle. The germline V gene encodes CDR1 SGHAT and CDR2 FQNNGV. CDR3 in DNA: TGTGCCAGCAGCTTTTCCTGGGGCGTATCGGTCTACAATGAGCAGTTCTTC. Translation gives CASSFSWGVSVYNEQFF. The variable domain in full, with the rest retrieved from reference TRBV11-2 and TRBJ2-1, is EAGVAQSPRYKIIEKRQSVAFWCNPISGHATLYWYQQILGQGPKLLIQFQNNGVVDDSQLPKDRFSAERLKGVDSTLKIQPAKLEDSAVYLCASSFSWGVSVYNEQFFGPGTRLTVL.

V is TRBV9 and J is TRBJ2-1, with D tentatively TRBD2 (5 bases). This CDR3 spans 15 amino acids. Trimming removed 0 bases at V and 5 bases at J, with 12 bases between. Germline V gene lookup returns CDR1 SGDLS and CDR2 YYNGEE. The CDR3 DNA is TGTGCCAGCAGCGTAGCAGTGGAGACTAACAATGAGCAGTTCTTC. Translated: CASSVAVETNNEQFF.

The V call is TRBV28, the J call TRBJ1-1; maybe TRBD1 (5 bases). Germline values: CDR1 MDHEN, CDR2 SYDVKM. The CDR3 covers 16 residues. Trimming took 8 bases from V and 0 from J, leaving 19 bases between them. This CDR3 reads CASPPPGQLMNTEAFF. The CDR3 nucleotides read TGTGCCAGCCCCCCTCCGGGGCAGCTCATGAACACTGAAGCTTTCTTT.

The V call is TRBV27, the J call TRBJ2-1; TRBD2 agrees at 12 bases. Looked up from germline, CDR1 is MNHEY and CDR2 is SMNVEV (reference sequence). The CDR3 loop spans 14 amino acids. Germline trimming cut 9 bases from V and 7 bases from J; bases unmatched to any gene: 7. CDR3 coding DNA: TGTGCCAGTGCCCTAGCGGGAGGGCTAAATGAGCAGTTCTTC. Translation: CASALAGGLNEQFF.

This chain joins TRBV6-5 and TRBJ2-1; 12 nucleotides line up with TRBD2. V gave up 10 bases and J gave up 0 bases; unmatched junction bases: 1. Germline V gives CDR1 MNHEY, CDR2 SVGAGI. This CDR3 region has 14 residues. The CDR3: CATTSGSSYNEQFF. CDR3 DNA sequence: TGTGCCACGACTAGCGGGAGCTCCTACAATGAGCAGTTCTTC.

The genes are TRBV5-8 and TRBJ1-5, with TRBD1 matching over 9 bases. Unmatched junction bases numbered 5, after V lost 4 bases and J lost 0 bases. The CDR3 consists of 16 residues. Germline values: CDR1 SGHTS, CDR2 YDEGEE. This CDR3 reads CASSGTGRNSNQPQHF. CDR3 in DNA: TGTGCCAGCAGCGGGACAGGGCGGAATAGCAATCAGCCCCAGCATTTT. Combining the CDR3 with reference TRBV5-8 and TRBJ1-5 gives the whole variable domain EAGVTQSPTHLIKTRGQQATLRCSPISGHTSVYWYQQALGLGLQFLLWYDEGEERNRGNFPPRFSGRQFPNYSSELNVNALELEDSALYLCASSGTGRNSNQPQHFGDGTRLSIL.

The CDR3 protein is CASSRNTGELFF. The DNA of the CDR3 is TGTGCCAGCAGCAGAAATACCGGGGAGCTGTTTTTT. The chain couples TRBV5-4 to TRBJ2-2, with D unclear. V was cut by 4 bases and J by 5 bases, with 6 bases left in between. CDR1 and CDR2 (germline): SGHNT, YYREEE (reference sequence). The CDR3 has 12 residues.

The sample holds one count of this clone. The J gene is TRBJ1-2, the V gene TRBV29-1, with D possibly matching TRBD1 (5 bases). Germline CDR1 and CDR2: SQVTM and ANQGSEA. CDR3 length equals 12 residues. The CDR3 DNA follows: TGCAACTCCCGGGGGAGCGACGGGGGCTACACCTTC. Its protein product is CNSRGSDGGYTF.

The V and J genes are TRBV10-3 and TRBJ2-7, with D unresolved. Trimming took 6 bases from V and 3 from J, leaving 12 bases between them. The CDR3 loop spans 13 amino acids. Germline V gives CDR1 ENHRY, CDR2 SYGVKD. The CDR3 coding sequence is TGTGCCATCAGGGTAGGGCCCGGCTACGAGCAGTACTTC. It translates to CAIRVGPGYEQYF.